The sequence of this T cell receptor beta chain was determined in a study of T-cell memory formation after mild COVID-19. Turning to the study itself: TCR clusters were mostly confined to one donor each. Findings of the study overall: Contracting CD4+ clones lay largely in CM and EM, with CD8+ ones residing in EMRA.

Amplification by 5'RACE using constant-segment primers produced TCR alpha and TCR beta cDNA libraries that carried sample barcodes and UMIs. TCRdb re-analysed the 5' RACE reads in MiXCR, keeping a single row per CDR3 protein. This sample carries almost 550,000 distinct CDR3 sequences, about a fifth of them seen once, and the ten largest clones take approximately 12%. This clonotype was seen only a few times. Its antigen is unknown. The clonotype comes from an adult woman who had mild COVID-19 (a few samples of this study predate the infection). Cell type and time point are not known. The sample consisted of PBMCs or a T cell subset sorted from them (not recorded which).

CDR3 sequence: CASSFLEGFSTDTQYF. CDR3 in DNA: TGTGCCAGCAGCTTCTTAGAAGGGTTTAGCACAGATACGCAGTATTTT. The rearrangement uses TRBV7-6 and TRBJ2-3; D is uncertain. This CDR3 region has 16 residues. V lost 3 bases, J lost 0 bases, and 13 bases lay in between. CDR1 and CDR2 (germline): SGHVS, FNYEAQ. Full variable domain (rest looked up from reference TRBV7-6 and TRBJ2-3): GAGVSQSPRYKVTKRGQDVALRCDPISGHVSLYWYRQALGQGPEFLTYFNYEAQQDKSGLPNDRFSAERPEGSISTLTIQRTEQRDSAMYRCASSFLEGFSTDTQYFGPGTRLTVL.